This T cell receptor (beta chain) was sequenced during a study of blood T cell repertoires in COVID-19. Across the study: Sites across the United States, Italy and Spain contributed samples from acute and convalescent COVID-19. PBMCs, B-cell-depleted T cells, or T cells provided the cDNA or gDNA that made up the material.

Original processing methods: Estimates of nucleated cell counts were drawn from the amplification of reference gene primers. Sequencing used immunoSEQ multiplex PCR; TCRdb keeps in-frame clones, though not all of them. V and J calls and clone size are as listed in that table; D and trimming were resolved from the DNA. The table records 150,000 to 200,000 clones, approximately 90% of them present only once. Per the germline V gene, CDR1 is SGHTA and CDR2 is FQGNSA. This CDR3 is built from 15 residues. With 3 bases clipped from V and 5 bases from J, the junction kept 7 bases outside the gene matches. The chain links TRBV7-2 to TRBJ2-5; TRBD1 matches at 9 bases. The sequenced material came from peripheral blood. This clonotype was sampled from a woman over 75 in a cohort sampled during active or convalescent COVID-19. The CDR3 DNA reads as TGTGCCAGCAGCTTCGGGACAGGGAGGCGGGAGACCCAGTACTTC. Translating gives CASSFGTGRRETQYF.